A selection of T cell receptor beta chains follows, all from one sample in a study of blood T cell repertoires in COVID-19. Clones were sequenced by immunoSEQ multiplex PCR, and TCRdb holds only the in-frame ones, with some missing. The sample lists approximately 250,000 clones, roughly 84% occurring once. Sequenced: peripheral blood. The origin of the receptors is a woman aged 45-65 years with acute or convalescent COVID-19. Both conserved end residues are part of each CDR3. The D gene is left open where the match is weak. Not every row has a clone size; where given, it reads once, few, many or a size class.

clone size | J gene | D gene | V gene | CDR3 protein
. | TRBJ1-6 | . | TRBV25-1 | CASSVKFGERDSPLHF
. | TRBJ1-2 | . | TRBV7-2 | CASSAEAANYGYTF
few | TRBJ1-5 | . | TRBV28 | CASSLPRAPQHF
once | TRBJ1-3 | . | TRBV6-1 | CASSEAVSGNTIYF
. | TRBJ1-5 | . | TRBV4-3 | CASSQDIGQPQHF
. | TRBJ2-1 | TRBD2 | TRBV28 | CASSPVERGVYNEQFF
. | TRBJ1-6 | . | TRBV5-1 | CASRIQYNSPLHF
. | TRBJ1-4 | . | TRBV5-1 | CASSFSGVNEKLFF
. | TRBJ2-1 | TRBD2 | TRBV29-1 | CSVVDSGGKYNEQFF
. | TRBJ1-2 | . | TRBV5-6 | CASTLQGRYGYTF
. | TRBJ2-7 | TRBD2 | TRBV6-5 | CASSYKLAGEYEQYF
. | TRBJ1-2 | TRBD1 | TRBV18 | CASSPLVAGGLPGYGYTF
. | TRBJ2-3 | . | TRBV27 | CASHRAGTWTQYF
. | TRBJ2-3 | . | TRBV5-1 | CASSVGRARTDTQYF
. | TRBJ1-5 | TRBD1 | TRBV19 | CASSSGRGDQPQHF
. | TRBJ1-5 | TRBD1 | TRBV6-6 | CASSLTGGADQPQHF
. | TRBJ2-4 | TRBD1 | TRBV5-5 | CASSATGTLDIQYF
. | TRBJ2-2 | TRBD2 | TRBV2 | CASSEFGTSGSGELFF
. | TRBJ2-3 | TRBD1 | TRBV6-5 | CASSAGGPDTDTQYF
. | TRBJ1-5 | . | TRBV13 | CASSYDGGRVQPQHF
. | TRBJ1-4 | TRBD1 | TRBV19 | CASSTPGTGEEKLFF
. | TRBJ1-1 | . | TRBV11-2 | CASSLLDGNMNTEAFF
. | TRBJ2-3 | TRBD2 | TRBV5-1 | CASSPGLAGASDTQYF
. | TRBJ1-6 | . | TRBV6-5 | CASSYPAGGGRSPLHF
. | TRBJ2-1 | TRBD2 | TRBV7-9 | CASMTSRPYNEQFF
. | TRBJ1-5 | . | TRBV3-1/TRBV3-2 | CASSLQTYQPQHF
. | TRBJ1-2 | . | TRBV6-2/TRBV6-3 | CASSYSGDYGYTF
. | TRBJ2-1 | TRBD2 | TRBV3-1/TRBV3-2 | CASSQDLGSGGGDEQFF
. | TRBJ1-6 | TRBD1 | TRBV4-1 | CASSQAGQGADSPLHF
once | TRBJ2-7 | . | TRBV6-6 | CASSGRIGSYEQYF
. | TRBJ1-1 | TRBD1 | TRBV29-1 | CSVHRGNTEAFF
. | TRBJ1-6 | . | TRBV2 | CASNPTVLNSPLHF
once | TRBJ2-7 | . | TRBV7-5 | CVRSSDVGGTVYEQYF
. | TRBJ2-5 | TRBD2 | TRBV6-5 | CASSYGLAGGEETQYF
. | TRBJ2-6 | . | TRBV9 | CASSVGAGANVLTF
. | TRBJ2-5 | TRBD2 | TRBV6-1 | CASSEGLAGGVETQYF
. | TRBJ1-2 | . | TRBV7-2 | CASSRTGRYGYTF
. | TRBJ1-1 | . | TRBV6-5 | CASNFIPQGRTEAFF
. | TRBJ2-5 | TRBD2 | TRBV4-1 | CASSPRTSAQETQYF
. | TRBJ1-1 | TRBD1 | TRBV28 | CASSFRQGAPNTEAFF
. | TRBJ1-2 | TRBD1 | TRBV5-4 | CASSLGGGQAYGYTF
once | TRBJ2-2 | TRBD2 | TRBV7-6 | CASSLGTSGITGELFF
. | TRBJ1-5 | . | TRBV21-1 | CASSCRGANPNQPQHF
. | TRBJ1-1 | TRBD1 | TRBV6-1 | CASSEARTGDTEAFF
. | TRBJ2-1 | . | TRBV27 | CASSLSSSRDNEQFF
. | TRBJ1-1 | TRBD1 | TRBV28 | CASSLTSPGQGFPEAFF
. | TRBJ2-7 | . | TRBV28 | CASSKRNPYEQYF
. | TRBJ2-5 | . | TRBV18 | CASSPRGSTEETQYF
once | TRBJ1-1 | TRBD1 | TRBV7-2 | CASSLQQGARTEAFF
. | TRBJ1-2 | TRBD1 | TRBV6-6 | CASSTTRGSYGYTF
few | TRBJ2-7 | . | TRBV9 | CASSVGPDSSYEQYF
once | TRBJ1-2 | . | TRBV9 | CASSATGDGYTF
. | TRBJ2-1 | . | TRBV27 | CASSLQPVSDEQFF
. | TRBJ1-5 | TRBD1 | TRBV7-8 | CASSLRGQLNQPQHF
. | TRBJ1-2 | . | TRBV19 | CASSMAAGGNYGYTF
once | TRBJ1-5 | . | TRBV4-3 | CASSQGTGNQPQHF
once | TRBJ1-2 | . | TRBV7-2 | CASSLQATLNYGYTF
. | TRBJ2-7 | TRBD1 | TRBV7-9 | CASTWTGGNYEQYF
. | TRBJ1-2 | TRBD1 | TRBV10-3 | CATRGQSNYGYTF